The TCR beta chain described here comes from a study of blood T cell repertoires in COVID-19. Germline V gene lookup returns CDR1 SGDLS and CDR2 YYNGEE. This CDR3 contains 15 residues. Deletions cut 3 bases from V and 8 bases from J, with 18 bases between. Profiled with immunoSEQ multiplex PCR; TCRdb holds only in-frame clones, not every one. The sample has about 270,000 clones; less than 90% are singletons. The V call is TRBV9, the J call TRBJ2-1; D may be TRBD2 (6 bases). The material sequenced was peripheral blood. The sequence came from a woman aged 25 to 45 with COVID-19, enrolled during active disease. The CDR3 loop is CASSGDFAGLDEQFF. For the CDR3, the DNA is TGTGCCAGCAGCGGGGACTTCGCGGGTCTCGATGAGCAGTTCTTC.